These 3 T cell receptor beta chains came from one sample sequenced in a study of tumor-infiltrating lymphocytes in primary liver carcinoma. A primer matching the constant region was used to make TCR beta cDNA from 500 ng of total RNA. For TCR beta, libraries were produced by three nested multiplex PCR rounds using slightly modified ARM-PCR. With TRBV1-TRBV30 forward primers and a C-beta reverse primer, the first two PCR rounds were run for 10 to 11 cycles each. One entry per CDR3 protein results from TCRdb running MiXCR on the multiplex PCR reads. This sample yields roughly 80,000 distinct CDR3 sequences, of which under 75% are seen a single time; approximately 26% belongs to the top ten. Each 20-30 mg portion of unsorted bulk tissue served as the source for co-extraction of RNA and DNA. The material sequenced was tumor-adjacent normal liver tissue. These receptors were taken from a man aged 35 to 55 with primary liver carcinoma and hepatitis B virus infection.

Worth noting for this clonotype: Germline is not matched at one junction end, which may reflect a read error. The chain carries TRBV10-3 and TRBJ1-5; weak D call: TRBD1 (6 bases). The CDR3 sequence is 13 residues long. CDR1 ENHRY and CDR2 SYGVKD come from the germline V gene. CDR3 protein: CTISESTGQPQHF. For the CDR3, the DNA is TGCACCATCAGTGAGTCGACAGGTCAGCCCCAGCATTTT.

V gene TRBV12-3 or TRBV12-4 combines with J gene TRBJ1-2; D is uncertain. Between the trimmed V and J ends, which lost 6 bases and 3 bases, there was a span of 11 bases. The CDR3 is made up of 13 amino acids. The CDR3 DNA follows: TGTGCCAGCAGCCAAGGTGATTACTATGGCTACACCTTC. Encoded protein: CASSQGDYYGYTF.

The V and J genes are TRBV5-1 and TRBJ2-7; TRBD2 matches 13 bases. The CDR3 is made up of 17 amino acids. In germline, CDR1 is SGHRS, CDR2 YFSETQ. The J segment lost 3 bases and the V segment lost 5 bases, leaving 11 bases of the junction unmatched. CDR3 loop: CASSPGLAGEPNYEQYF. CDR3 sequence (DNA): TGCGCCAGCAGTCCCGGACTAGCGGGAGAGCCTAACTACGAGCAGTACTTC.